This section outlines one T cell receptor beta chain sequence together with its context. Trimming took off 1 base at V and 0 bases at J, with 7 bases between the two ends. The CDR3 runs to 14 residues. Germline loops: CDR1 GTSNPN, CDR2 SVGIG (reference sequence). This sample was included in a study of T cell changes during pregnancy in multiple sclerosis. Profiled with immunoSEQ multiplex PCR; TCRdb holds only in-frame clones, not every one. The sample consists of around 100,000 clones, roughly 92% of them appearing once. The clonotype originates from a female donor with multiple sclerosis, enrolled in a pregnancy study. The sample was peripheral blood, taken in the third trimester of pregnancy. The rearrangement links TRBV30 to TRBJ1-5, with D possibly matching TRBD1 (6 bases). CDR3 in DNA: TGTGCCTGGAGTGCAGGGGATAGCAATCAGCCCCAGCATTTT. Protein product: CAWSAGDSNQPQHF.